The 27 T cell receptor beta chains below come from one sample, sequenced in a study of cytomegalovirus exposure and HLA in healthy donors. Vbeta (60) and Jbeta (13) primers were used in the PCR. Profiling relied on immunoSEQ multiplex PCR, and the TCRdb table lists in-frame clones only, not all of them. The data hold around 200,000 clones, with more than 60% observed a single time. The sample consisted of PBMCs. These receptors all come from a man aged 35 to 55 in good health and CMV-seronegative.

The rearrangement joins TRBV7-8 to TRBJ1-1; no clear D gene. Germline values: CDR1 SGHVS, CDR2 FQNEAQ. The V end lost 0 bases, the J end lost 7 bases, and 18 bases lay between the germline ends. This CDR3 comprises 16 residues. This CDR3 reads CASSLAQPGGVSEAFF. The CDR3 bases are TGTGCCAGCAGCTTAGCCCAACCGGGCGGGGTCAGTGAAGCTTTCTTT.

CDR3 nucleotides: TGTGCCAGTAGTATAGGTCTAGCGGGAGGGGCAGGATACACAGATACGCAGTATTTT. Translated, it gives CASSIGLAGGAGYTDTQYF. The chain is built from TRBV19 and TRBJ2-3; 12 bases fit TRBD2. The CDR3 extends over 19 amino acids. Trimming cost V 1 base and J 2 bases; bases outside gene matches: 10. The V gene's germline CDR1 is LNHDA and CDR2 SQIVND (reference sequence).

V is TRBV21-1 and J is TRBJ1-3. TRBV21-1 is assigned pseudogene status. The CDR3 loop spans 19 amino acids. The CDR3 here is CASTRELGRSKGSGNTIYF. The CDR3 nucleotides read TGTGCCAGCACCCGGGAACTTGGGAGGAGCAAGGGGTCTGGAAACACCATATATTTT.

The V and J genes are TRBV7-9 and TRBJ2-7; 7 bases line up with TRBD1. The V gene end was trimmed by 4 bases and the J gene end by 2 bases; junction bases not matched to a gene: 5. This CDR3 comprises 14 residues. The germline CDR1 and CDR2 sequences are SEHNR and FQNEAQ (reference sequence). As DNA, the CDR3 is TGTGCCAGCAGCTGGACAGGCGAGGCCTACGAGCAGTACTTC. Protein: CASSWTGEAYEQYF.

Of note for this clone: The same CDR3 can be traced to other DNA sequences in this sample. The V gene is TRBV5-1, the J gene TRBJ2-1; a weak D match, TRBD2 (6 bases). The germline V gene has CDR1 SGHRS and CDR2 YFSETQ. CDR3 length: 14 amino acids. The V and J ends lost 4 bases and 4 bases respectively, with 12 bases between them. The CDR3 sequence is CASSLGDSYNEQFF. The DNA of the CDR3 is TGCGCCAGCAGCCTGGGGGACTCTTACAATGAGCAGTTCTTC.

J is TRBJ2-2 and V is TRBV18; TRBD1 aligns across 8 bases. The germline V gene encodes CDR1 KGHSH and CDR2 LQKENI. V shed 3 bases and J 2 bases; nucleotides not matched to a gene: 2. This CDR3 is built from 15 residues. CDR3 residues: CASSPGQANTGELFF. CDR3 nucleotide sequence: TGTGCCAGCTCACCGGGACAGGCTAACACCGGGGAGCTGTTTTTT.

This clone was seen once. The rearrangement uses TRBV5-1 and TRBJ2-2, with D possibly being TRBD2 (6 bases). Germline V lookup: CDR1 SGHRS, CDR2 YFSETQ. V was cut by 3 bases and J by 6 bases, with 9 bases left in between. The CDR3 covers 13 residues. In nucleotides, the CDR3 is TGCGCCAGCAGCTGGGACTTTTCCGGGGAGCTGTTTTTT. Protein: CASSWDFSGELFF.

This chain uses TRBV28 with TRBJ1-1; a possible D gene is TRBD1 (5 bases). This CDR3 spans 15 amino acids. Germline V lookup: CDR1 MDHEN, CDR2 SYDVKM. Trimming cost V 5 bases and J 1 base, with 14 bases left between them. CDR3 sequence: CASSLTFGQNTEAFF. CDR3 coding DNA: TGTGCCAGCAGTCTAACCTTCGGACAGAACACTGAAGCTTTCTTT.

The rearrangement uses TRBV19 and TRBJ2-7, with 9 bases fitting TRBD2. Trimming at V came to 6 bases and at J to 8 bases, leaving 17 bases not matched to a gene. The length of the CDR3 is 16 residues. Germline V gene lookup returns CDR1 LNHDA and CDR2 SQIVND (reference sequence). The CDR3 sequence is CASSPVAGTSWYKQYF. For the CDR3, the DNA is TGTGCCAGTAGCCCTGTTGCCGGGACTAGCTGGTACAAGCAGTACTTC.

The chain recombines TRBV9 with TRBJ2-7, with 8 bases lining up with TRBD1. Germline trimming cut 0 bases from V and 3 bases from J; bases unmatched to any gene: 5. Germline V gives CDR1 SGDLS, CDR2 YYNGEE. The CDR3 runs to 15 residues. The CDR3 loop reads CASSVEGQANYEQYF. In nucleotides, the CDR3 is TGTGCCAGCAGCGTAGAGGGACAGGCCAACTACGAGCAGTACTTC.

This sequence joins TRBV7-9 and TRBJ2-1; TRBD2 aligns across 8 bases. Unmatched junction bases numbered 15, after V lost 6 bases and J lost 2 bases. This CDR3 has 18 amino acids. CDR1 and CDR2 from the germline V gene are SEHNR and FQNEAQ (reference sequence). Here the CDR3 reads CASRGGREREIPYNEQFF. The CDR3 bases are TGTGCCAGCAGAGGAGGAAGAGAGCGGGAGATCCCCTACAATGAGCAGTTCTTC.

This chain connects TRBV9 to TRBJ2-7, with 11 bases that match TRBD1. The CDR3 is 15 amino acids. J was trimmed by 5 bases and V by 4 bases; bases with no gene match: 8. CDR1 is SGDLS and CDR2 is YYNGEE in the germline V gene. CDR3 in amino acids: CASSPGQGAINEQYF. In nucleotides, the CDR3 is TGTGCCAGCAGCCCCGGACAGGGGGCAATCAACGAGCAGTACTTC.

The sample holds a few counts of this clone. The chain has TRBV28 and TRBJ2-7, with 8 nucleotides matching TRBD1. Germline-derived CDR1 and CDR2 are MDHEN and SYDVKM. V shed 4 bases and J 3 bases; nucleotides not matched to a gene: 11. The CDR3 is 16 amino acids. CDR3 sequence reads: CASSSLRTGKVYEQYF. The CDR3 DNA reads TGTGCCAGCAGTTCTCTGCGGACAGGGAAGGTCTACGAGCAGTACTTC.

The CDR3 protein is CASSQVWSGGGGNEQFF. DNA of the CDR3: TGTGCCAGCAGCCAAGTTTGGAGCGGGGGGGGCGGAAATGAGCAGTTCTTC. V usage is TRBV14 and J usage is TRBJ2-1, with 10 nucleotides matching TRBD2. Germline trimming cut 1 base from V and 7 bases from J; bases unmatched to any gene: 10. The CDR3 covers 17 residues. CDR1 and CDR2 from the germline V gene are SGHDN and FVKESK.

This clone has more than one count but fewer than ten. The CDR3, as DNA: TGTGCCAGCAGTGAATGGAGGGGAAGAACTGAAGCTTTCTTT. This translates into CASSEWRGRTEAFF. The rearrangement links TRBV6-1 to TRBJ1-1, with D maybe TRBD1 (5 bases). In germline, CDR1 is MNHNS, CDR2 SASEGT. Trimming stripped 2 bases from V and 5 bases from J, with 12 bases between. This CDR3 has 14 residues.

V and J are TRBV30 and TRBJ2-1; TRBD2 might be the D (5 bases). CDR3 length: 12 amino acids. CDR1 is GTSNPN, CDR2 SVGIG, per germline (reference sequence). The CDR3 DNA reads as TGTGCGGCGGGCGATACCTACAATGAGCAGTTCTTC. This encodes CAAGDTYNEQFF.

This chain connects TRBV30 to TRBJ2-7; D is unclear. Germline-derived CDR1 and CDR2 are GTSNPN and SVGIG (reference sequence). The CDR3 covers 12 residues. V was shortened by 2 bases and J by 6 bases, with 11 bases between the two germline ends. The CDR3 nucleotides read TGTGCCTGGAGTATAACTGCAGGCGAGCAGTACTTC. Translation gives CAWSITAGEQYF.

This chain links TRBV9 with TRBJ2-3; 7 positions match TRBD2. The J segment lost 2 bases and the V segment lost 0 bases, leaving 3 bases of the junction unmatched. The CDR3 sequence is 15 residues long. Germline V lookup: CDR1 SGDLS, CDR2 YYNGEE. CDR3: CASSVEAGVTDTQYF. DNA of the CDR3: TGTGCCAGCAGCGTAGAGGCGGGGGTCACAGATACGCAGTATTTT.

The CDR3 here is CASSPMTGEVYEQYF. CDR3 sequence (DNA): TGTGCCAGCAGCCCCATGACAGGGGAAGTCTACGAGCAGTACTTC. The chain joins TRBV7-7 to TRBJ2-7; 8 bases fit TRBD1. V lost 5 bases to trimming and J lost 3 bases; unmatched junction nucleotides: 9. Germline V gene sequence: CDR1 SSHAT, CDR2 FNYEAQ (reference sequence). CDR3 length equals 15 residues.

The rearrangement joins TRBV5-1 to TRBJ2-3; maybe TRBD1 (6 bases). Germline CDR1 and CDR2: SGHRS and YFSETQ. V was trimmed by 0 bases and J by 3 bases, leaving 11 bases between them. The CDR3 loop spans 15 amino acids. CDR3 loop: CASSLGQVLTDTQYF. DNA for the CDR3: TGCGCCAGCAGCTTGGGACAGGTGCTGACAGATACGCAGTATTTT.

The chain employs TRBV5-1 and TRBJ2-1; 7 positions match TRBD2. V shed 4 bases, J shed 2 bases, and the junction held 6 bases outside the gene matches. The CDR3 length is 15 residues. Germline-derived CDR1 and CDR2 are SGHRS and YFSETQ. This CDR3 is CASSGGRATYNEQFF. Written as DNA, the CDR3 is TGCGCCAGCAGCGGGGGGAGGGCAACCTACAATGAGCAGTTCTTC.

This clone occurred once. This chain uses TRBV19 with TRBJ2-1; the match to TRBD2 covers 8 bases. The CDR3 sequence is 14 residues long. From germline, CDR1 is LNHDA and CDR2 SQIVND (reference sequence). Trimming removed 1 base from V and 7 bases from J; junction bases left unmatched: 3. CDR3 residues: CASSIAGGANEQFF. The CDR3 DNA reads TGTGCCAGTAGTATAGCCGGGGGGGCGAATGAGCAGTTCTTC.

The J gene is TRBJ2-2, the V gene TRBV27; D possibly corresponds to TRBD2 (5 bases). The CDR3 is 15 residues long. Germline V gene data show CDR1 as MNHEY and CDR2 as SMNVEV (reference sequence). Trimming shortened V by 5 bases and J by 2 bases, and 12 bases separated the two germline ends. CDR3 DNA sequence: TGTGCCAGCAGTCTTTTAGCGAGCAACACCGGGGAGCTGTTTTTT. Amino acids: CASSLLASNTGELFF.

V gene TRBV2 combines with J gene TRBJ2-1, with 12 positions matching TRBD2. This CDR3 has 16 amino acids. The V and J ends lost 8 bases and 9 bases, in that order; junction bases with no gene match: 14. Germline-derived CDR1 and CDR2 are SNHLY and FYNNEI. The CDR3 DNA reads TGTGCCAGCCTAGCGGGAGGGCCGTCCGTCATTGGTGAGCAGTTCTTC. This gives the protein CASLAGGPSVIGEQFF. Based on the CDR3 plus reference TRBV2 and TRBJ2-1, the full variable domain is EPEVTQTPSHQVTQMGQEVILRCVPISNHLYFYWYRQILGQKVEFLVSFYNNEISEKSEIFDDQFSVERPDGSNFTLKIRSTKLEDSAMYFCASLAGGPSVIGEQFFGPGTRLTVL.

The gene calls are TRBV29-1 and TRBJ2-1, with 8 nucleotides matching TRBD2. The germline V gene encodes CDR1 SQVTM and CDR2 ANQGSEA. The junction had 9 bases not matched to a gene; V was cut back by 4 bases and J by 7 bases. The CDR3 totals 14 residues. For the CDR3, the DNA is TGCAGCGTTGTGAAAACGGGGGGGCGTAATGAGCAGTTCTTC. Amino acid sequence: CSVVKTGGRNEQFF.

Comment on this clone: The sample has other DNA sequences that encode this CDR3 too. The chain joins TRBV5-1 to TRBJ2-1; no definite D call. This CDR3 region has 13 residues. Looked up from germline, CDR1 is SGHRS and CDR2 is YFSETQ. V gave up 0 bases and J gave up 4 bases, with 5 bases separating them. The CDR3 DNA sequence: TGCGCCAGCAGCTTGGGGAGTTACAATGAGCAGTTCTTC. Protein: CASSLGSYNEQFF.

The V call is TRBV27, the J call TRBJ2-7; 10 nucleotides line up with TRBD2. This CDR3 contains 13 residues. The J segment lost 4 bases and the V segment lost 3 bases, leaving 0 bases of the junction unmatched. The germline V gene encodes CDR1 MNHEY and CDR2 SMNVEV (reference sequence). The CDR3 DNA reads as TGTGCCAGCAGTTTTAGCGGGGGGTACGAGCAGTACTTC. The encoded protein is CASSFSGGYEQYF.